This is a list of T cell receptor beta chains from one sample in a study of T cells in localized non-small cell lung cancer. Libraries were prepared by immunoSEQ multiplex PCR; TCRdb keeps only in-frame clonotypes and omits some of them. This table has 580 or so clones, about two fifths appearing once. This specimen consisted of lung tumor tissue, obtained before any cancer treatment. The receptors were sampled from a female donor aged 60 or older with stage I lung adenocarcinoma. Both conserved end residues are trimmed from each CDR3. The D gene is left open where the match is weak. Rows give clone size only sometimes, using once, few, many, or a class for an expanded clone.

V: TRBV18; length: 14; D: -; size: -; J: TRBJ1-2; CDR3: ASSIGSDASNYGYT
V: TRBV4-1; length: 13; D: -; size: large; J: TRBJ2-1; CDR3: ASSPSGYSYNEQF
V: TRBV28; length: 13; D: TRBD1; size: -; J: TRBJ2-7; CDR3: ASNTGGTGRREQY
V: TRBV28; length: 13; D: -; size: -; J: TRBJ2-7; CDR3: ASSFKWGTRGEQY
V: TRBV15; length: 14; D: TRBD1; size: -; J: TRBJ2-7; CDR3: ATSRLGTGGIHEQY
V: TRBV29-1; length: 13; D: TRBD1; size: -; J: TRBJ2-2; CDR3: SVSGTGGWTGELF
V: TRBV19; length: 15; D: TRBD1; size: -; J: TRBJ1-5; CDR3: ASSTEGQGSNNQPQH
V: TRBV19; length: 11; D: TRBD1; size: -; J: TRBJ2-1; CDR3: ASSTGGSDEQF
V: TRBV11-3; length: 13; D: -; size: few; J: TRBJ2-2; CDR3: ASSLESGARRELF
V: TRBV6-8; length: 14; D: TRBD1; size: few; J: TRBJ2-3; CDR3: ASSSYGTGFADTQY
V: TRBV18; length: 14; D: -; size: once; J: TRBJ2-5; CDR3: ASSPPAGHSGETQY
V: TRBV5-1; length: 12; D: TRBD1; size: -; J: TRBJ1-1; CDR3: ASSYGQGAAEAF
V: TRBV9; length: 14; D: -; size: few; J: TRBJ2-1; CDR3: ASSRTIADSYNEQF
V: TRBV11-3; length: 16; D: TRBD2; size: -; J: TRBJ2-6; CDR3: ASSRALAGVRGANVLT
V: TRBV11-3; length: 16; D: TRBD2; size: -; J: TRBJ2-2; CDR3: ASSLLAGGTLDTGELF
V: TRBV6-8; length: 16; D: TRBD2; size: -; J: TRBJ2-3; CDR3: ASSASTQGLAGADTQY
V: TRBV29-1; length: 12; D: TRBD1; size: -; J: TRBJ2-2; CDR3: SVARQGGTGELF
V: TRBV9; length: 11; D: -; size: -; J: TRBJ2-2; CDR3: ASERVGTGELF
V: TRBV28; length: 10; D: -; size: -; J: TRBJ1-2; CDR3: ASSVQGHGYT
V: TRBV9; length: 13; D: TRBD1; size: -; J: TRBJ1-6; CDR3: ASSEGQGTYSPLH
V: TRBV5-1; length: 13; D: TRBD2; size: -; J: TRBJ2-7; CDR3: ASSLAGGSVYEQY
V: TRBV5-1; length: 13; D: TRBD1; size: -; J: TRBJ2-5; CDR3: ASSPDRGDGGTQY
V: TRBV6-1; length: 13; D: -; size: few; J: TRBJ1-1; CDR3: ASSEAPGQNTEAF
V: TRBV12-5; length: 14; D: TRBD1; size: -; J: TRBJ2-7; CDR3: ASGLVRGTGVYEQY
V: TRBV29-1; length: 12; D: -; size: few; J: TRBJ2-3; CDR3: SVEAGVRTDTQY
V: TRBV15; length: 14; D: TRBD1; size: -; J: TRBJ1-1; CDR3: ATSRPKTGSFTEAF
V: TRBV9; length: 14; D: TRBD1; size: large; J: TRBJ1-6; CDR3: ASSVSGQGYNSPLH
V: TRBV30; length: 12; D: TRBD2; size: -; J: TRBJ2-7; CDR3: AWRASGTSYEQY
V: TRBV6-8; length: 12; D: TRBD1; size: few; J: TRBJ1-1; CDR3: ASSRTGLNTEAF
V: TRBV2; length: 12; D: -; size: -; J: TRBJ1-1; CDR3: ASSGGQRDTEAF
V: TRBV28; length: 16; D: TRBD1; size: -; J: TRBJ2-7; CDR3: ASSFGTGGLKLVYEQY
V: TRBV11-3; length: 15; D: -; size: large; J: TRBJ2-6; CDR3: ASSLEYSGTGANVLT
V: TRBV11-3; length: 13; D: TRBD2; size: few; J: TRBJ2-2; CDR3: ASSLGLVGTGELF
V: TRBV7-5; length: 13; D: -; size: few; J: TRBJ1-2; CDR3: ASSLAGRLNYGYT
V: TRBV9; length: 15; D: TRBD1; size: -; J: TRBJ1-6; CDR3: ASSAFGQGVWNSPLH
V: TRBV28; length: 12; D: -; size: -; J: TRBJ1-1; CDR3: ASSSASGLPEAF
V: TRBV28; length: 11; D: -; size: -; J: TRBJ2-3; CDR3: ASSRTSTDTQY
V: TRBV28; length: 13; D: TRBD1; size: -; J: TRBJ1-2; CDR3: ASSTTVRGRYGYT
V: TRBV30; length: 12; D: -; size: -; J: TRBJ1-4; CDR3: AWGRLATNEKLF
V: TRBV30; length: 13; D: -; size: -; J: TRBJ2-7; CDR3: AWRRRSGSSYEQY
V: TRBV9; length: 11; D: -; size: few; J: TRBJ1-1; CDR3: ASGNRYSTEAF
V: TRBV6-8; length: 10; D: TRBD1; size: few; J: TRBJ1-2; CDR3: ASTRGESGYT
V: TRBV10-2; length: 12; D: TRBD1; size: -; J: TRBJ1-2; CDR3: ASSEGTGGYGYT
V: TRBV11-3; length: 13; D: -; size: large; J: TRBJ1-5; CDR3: ASSLDTGYGQPQH
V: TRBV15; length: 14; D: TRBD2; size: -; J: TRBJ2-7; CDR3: ATSRLSGSLAYEQY
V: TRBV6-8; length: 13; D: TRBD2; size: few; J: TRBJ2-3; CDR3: ATTSSGRGTDTQY
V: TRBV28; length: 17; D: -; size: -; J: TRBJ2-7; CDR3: ASSLRGGPGASGSYEQY
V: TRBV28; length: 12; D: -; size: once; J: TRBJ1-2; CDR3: ASRTFSGAGGYT
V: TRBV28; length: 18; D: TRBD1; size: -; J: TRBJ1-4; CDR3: ASSFGYRWGQGPTNEKLF